Here is one T cell receptor (beta chain) with its context. The antigen remains unidentified. Regarding donors, all were healthy bone marrow donors. In the PCR, 60 Vbeta and 13 Jbeta primers were used. Clones were read by immunoSEQ multiplex PCR, and TCRdb kept only the in-frame ones, dropping some. This table holds approximately 150,000 clones, just over 70% found once. The sample is drawn from a study of cytomegalovirus exposure and HLA in healthy donors. Germline V gene lookup returns CDR1 MNHNS and CDR2 SASEGT. CDR3 size: 17 residues. Losses at the gene ends were 4 bases for V and 4 bases for J; bases not matched to a gene: 5. Study-level results: Some TCR beta chains (roughly 150 of them) were listed as cytomegalovirus-associated. Across donors, most TCRs were seen rarely, yet some public ones were widespread. TCR beta sequences reportedly predicted most subjects' HLA-A and HLA-B alleles accurately.

The chain joins TRBV6-1 to TRBJ2-6; 12 bases map to TRBD1. This clonotype was obtained from a human donor in good health. The specimen sequenced was PBMCs. DNA for the CDR3: TGTGCCAGCAGTGGTGGGACAGGGGGCGCCGGGGCCAACGTCCTGACTTTC. Translating it yields CASSGGTGGAGANVLTF.